The present entry profiles one TCR beta chain with its context. The antigen remains unidentified. This sample was taken from a study of T cells in Graves' hyperthyroidism and ophthalmopathy. Study-level results: Stable hyperthyroidism was separated from ophthalmopathy by a model based on 13 V-J features.

The source material, RNA transcripts, was used to amplify TCR beta CDR3 regions. A set of HTBI primers served as the primers for a first-round RT-PCR of the TCR CDR3. Using its own MiXCR run on the multiplex PCR reads, TCRdb lists one record per CDR3 protein. The data hold about 560,000 distinct CDR3 sequences, with about half observed a single time. This CDR3 is 18 amino acids long. The V gene's germline CDR1 is ENHRY and CDR2 SYGVKD. Trimming shortened V by 4 bases and J by 0 bases, and 18 bases separated the two germline ends. The chain carries TRBV10-3 and TRBJ1-4; D gene ambiguous. The TCR comes from a woman under 30 with Graves' hyperthyroidism. Material: peripheral blood or thyroid tissue (not recorded which). Written as DNA, the CDR3 is TGTGCCATCAGTGGAGTATGGGTCACAGCTGCAACTAATGAAAAACTGTTTTTT. Translating it yields CAISGVWVTAATNEKLFF.